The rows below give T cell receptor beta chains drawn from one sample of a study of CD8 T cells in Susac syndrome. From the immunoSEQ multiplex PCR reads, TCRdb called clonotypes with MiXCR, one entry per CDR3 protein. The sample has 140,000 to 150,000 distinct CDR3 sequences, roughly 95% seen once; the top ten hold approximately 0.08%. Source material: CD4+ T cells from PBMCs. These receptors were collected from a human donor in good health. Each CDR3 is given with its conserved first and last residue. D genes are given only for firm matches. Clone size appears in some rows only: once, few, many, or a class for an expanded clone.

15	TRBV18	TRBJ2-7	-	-	CASSLGQELPYEQYF	TGTGCCAGCTCCCTCGGGCAGGAGTTACCCTACGAGCAGTACTTC
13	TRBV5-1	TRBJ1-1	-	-	CASSFDTGTEAFF	TGCGCCAGCAGCTTTGACACGGGCACTGAAGCTTTCTTT
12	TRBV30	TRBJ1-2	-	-	CAWSTPNYGYTF	TGTGCCTGGAGCACCCCTAACTATGGCTACACCTTC
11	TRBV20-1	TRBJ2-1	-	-	CSAAKGGEQFF	TGCAGTGCTGCAAAGGGGGGTGAGCAGTTCTTC
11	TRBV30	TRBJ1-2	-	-	CAWTRIGGYTF	TGTGCCTGGACTCGGATCGGTGGCTACACCTTC
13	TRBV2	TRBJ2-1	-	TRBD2	CASGGTSGSGLFF	TGTGCCAGCGGGGGGACTAGCGGGAGTGGGCTGTTCTTC
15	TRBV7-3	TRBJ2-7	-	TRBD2	CASSLTSGMVYEQYF	TGTGCCAGCAGCTTAACTAGCGGGATGGTGTACGAGCAGTACTTC
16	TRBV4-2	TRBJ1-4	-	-	CASSQGTRLVNEKLFF	TGTGCCAGCAGCCAAGGGACCCGCTTAGTTAATGAAAAACTGTTTTTT
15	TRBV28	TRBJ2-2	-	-	CASTGRVLTTGELFF	TGTGCCAGCACCGGCCGGGTCCTAACCACCGGGGAGCTGTTTTTT
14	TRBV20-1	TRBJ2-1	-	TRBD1	CSALFGQGVNEQFF	TGCAGTGCCCTGTTCGGACAGGGTGTCAATGAGCAGTTCTTC
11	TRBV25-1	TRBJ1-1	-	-	CASSLGREAFF	TGTGCCAGCAGTCTGGGCCGTGAAGCTTTCTTT
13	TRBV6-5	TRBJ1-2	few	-	CASSSPGDYGYTF	TGTGCCAGCAGTTCGCCCGGGGACTATGGCTACACCTTC
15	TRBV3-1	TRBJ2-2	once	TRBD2	CASSHSGRAIGELFF	TGTGCCAGCAGCCACAGCGGGAGGGCCATCGGGGAGCTGTTTTTT
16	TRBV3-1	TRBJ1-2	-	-	CASTQGGWVGDYGYTF	TGTGCCAGCACCCAAGGTGGGTGGGTGGGTGACTATGGCTACACCTTC
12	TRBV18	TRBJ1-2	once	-	CASQPDRRGYTF	TGTGCCAGCCAACCGGACCGGCGTGGCTACACCTTC
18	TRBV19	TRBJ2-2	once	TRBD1	CASSIRLTGAKNTGELFF	TGTGCCAGTAGTATACGGTTGACAGGGGCCAAGAACACCGGGGAGCTGTTTTTT
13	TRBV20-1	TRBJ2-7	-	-	CSAQAGSMYEQYF	TGCAGTGCTCAAGCAGGGAGTATGTACGAGCAGTACTTC
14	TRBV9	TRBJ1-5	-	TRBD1	CASSSGGYNQPQHF	TGTGCCAGCAGCTCAGGGGGCTACAATCAGCCCCAGCATTTT
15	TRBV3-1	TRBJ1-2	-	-	CASSQDLTPYYGYTF	TGTGCCAGCAGCCAAGACCTGACACCCTACTATGGCTACACCTTC
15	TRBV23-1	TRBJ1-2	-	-	CASSQRGEANYGYTF	TGCGCCAGCAGTCAACGAGGTGAAGCTAACTATGGCTACACCTTC
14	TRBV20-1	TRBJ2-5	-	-	CSARFGSGQETQYF	TGCAGTGCTAGATTCGGGAGTGGCCAAGAGACCCAGTACTTC
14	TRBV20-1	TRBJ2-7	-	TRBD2	CSASPSGFTYEQYF	TGCAGTGCTAGTCCTAGCGGGTTCACCTACGAGCAGTACTTC
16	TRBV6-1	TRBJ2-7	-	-	CASRKDSSGPFNEQYF	TGTGCCAGCAGAAAGGACAGTTCAGGCCCGTTCAACGAGCAGTACTTC
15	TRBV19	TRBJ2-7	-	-	CASSISSPEPYEQYF	TGTGCCAGTAGTATATCATCCCCGGAGCCCTACGAGCAGTACTTC
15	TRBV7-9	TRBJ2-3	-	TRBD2	CASSRLAGGGDTQYF	TGTGCCAGCAGCCGACTAGCGGGAGGTGGAGATACGCAGTATTTT
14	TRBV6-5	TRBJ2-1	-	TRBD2	CASKLAGGGNEQFF	TGTGCCAGCAAGCTAGCGGGAGGTGGAAATGAGCAGTTCTTC
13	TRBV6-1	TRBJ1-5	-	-	CASSVEGSQPQHF	TGTGCCAGCAGTGTGGAGGGGAGCCAGCCCCAGCATTTT
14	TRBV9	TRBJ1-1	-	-	CASSVTLADTEAFF	TGTGCCAGCAGCGTGACGCTTGCGGACACTGAAGCTTTCTTT
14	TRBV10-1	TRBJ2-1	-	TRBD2	CANLRRAGVGEQFF	TGCGCCAACCTAAGGAGAGCGGGAGTCGGTGAGCAGTTCTTC
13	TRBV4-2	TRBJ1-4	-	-	CASSQERNEKLFF	TGTGCCAGCAGCCAAGAAAGGAATGAAAAACTGTTTTTT
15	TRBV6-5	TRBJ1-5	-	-	CASSFLQGSNQPQHF	TGTGCCAGCAGTTTCCTACAGGGAAGCAATCAGCCCCAGCATTTT
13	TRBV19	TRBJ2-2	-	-	CASTSRNTGELFF	TGTGCCAGTACGAGCAGGAACACCGGGGAGCTGTTTTTT
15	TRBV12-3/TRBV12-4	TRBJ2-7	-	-	CASSPNDRSYYEQYF	TGTGCCAGCAGTCCTAACGACAGGTCCTACTACGAGCAGTACTTC
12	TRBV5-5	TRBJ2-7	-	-	CASSSNPYEQYF	TGTGCCAGCAGCTCGAATCCCTACGAGCAGTACTTC
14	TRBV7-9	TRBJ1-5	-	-	CASSSDSSNQPQHF	TGTGCCAGCAGCTCCGACAGCAGCAATCAGCCCCAGCATTTT
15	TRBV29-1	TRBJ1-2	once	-	CSAKGTADLNYGYTF	TGCAGCGCGAAGGGAACGGCCGATCTTAACTATGGCTACACCTTC
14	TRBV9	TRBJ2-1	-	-	CASSGGGFYNEQFF	TGTGCCAGCAGTGGAGGGGGTTTCTACAATGAGCAGTTCTTC
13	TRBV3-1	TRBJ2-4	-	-	CATSATSKNIQYF	TGTGCCACTAGCGCAACCTCCAAAAACATTCAGTACTTC
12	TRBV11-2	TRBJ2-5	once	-	CASSRLGETQYF	TGTGCCAGCAGCCGTCTGGGGGAGACCCAGTACTTC
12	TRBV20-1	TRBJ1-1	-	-	CSAEGGTTEAFF	TGCAGTGCCGAGGGGGGGACCACTGAAGCTTTCTTT
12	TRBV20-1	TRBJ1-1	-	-	CTGLGGKDEAFF	TGCACAGGACTCGGGGGGAAAGATGAAGCTTTCTTT